One and the same sample provided the 20 T cell receptor beta chains below, sequenced in a study of identifying expanded T cells in peripheral blood. TCRdb's table, derived via immunoSEQ multiplex PCR, lists solely in-frame clones and lacks some. The sample includes roughly 120,000 clones, about 87% seen only once; the top ten take roughly 7.6%. Sequencing used blood. These receptors came from a person aged 18 to 75 in good health.

The chain has TRBV5-4 and TRBJ1-3, with D uncertain. Germline V gene data show CDR1 as SGHNT and CDR2 as YYREEE (reference sequence). V was clipped by 0 bases and J by 4 bases, with 2 bases between them. CDR3 size: 12 residues. The CDR3 here is CASSLDGNTIYF. The DNA of the CDR3 is TGTGCCAGCAGCTTGGACGGAAACACCATATATTTT.

This clone was detected only once. The chain couples TRBV6-5 to TRBJ1-2, with 8 bases lining up with TRBD1. Germline CDR1 is MNHEY and CDR2 is SVGAGI. With V trimmed by 0 bases and J by 4 bases, 7 bases remained unmatched. This CDR3 contains 16 residues. The CDR3 is CASSYSLDRGSYGYTF. CDR3 coding DNA: TGTGCCAGCAGTTACTCCCTCGACAGGGGTTCCTATGGCTACACCTTC.

The chain uses TRBV5-6 and TRBJ1-6; 9 bases agree with TRBD1. V was pared by 4 bases and J by 8 bases, with 4 bases of the junction left unmatched. This CDR3 spans 14 amino acids. Germline-derived CDR1 and CDR2 are SGHDT and YYEEEE. In nucleotides, the CDR3 is TGTGCCAGCAGCCCCGGGGACAGGGATTCACCCCTCCACTTT. Its protein product is CASSPGDRDSPLHF.

This chain's CDR3 is CAGGGQVNSPLHF. The CDR3, as DNA: TGTGCCGGGGGGGGACAGGTTAATTCACCCCTCCACTTT. The chain employs TRBV30 and TRBJ1-6, with TRBD1 matching over 8 bases. V was pared by 8 bases and J by 6 bases, with 6 bases of the junction left unmatched. The CDR3 runs 13 residues. The germline V gene encodes CDR1 GTSNPN and CDR2 SVGIG (reference sequence).

Only one count was recorded for this clone. The chain links TRBV4-2 to TRBJ2-7; D is undetermined. The CDR3 extends over 11 amino acids. The V gene's germline CDR1 is LGHNA and CDR2 YNFKEQ. V was pared by 4 bases and J by 7 bases, with 8 bases between. The CDR3 reads CASSPGYEQYF. The CDR3 DNA follows: TGTGCCAGCAGCCCCGGTTATGAGCAGTACTTC.

On this clone itself: This CDR3 is also generated by other DNA sequences in the sample. The chain is built from TRBV29-1 and TRBJ1-1; TRBD1 might be the D (5 bases). The ends were cut back, 4 bases at V and 5 bases at J, with 14 bases in the middle. Germline CDR1 SQVTM, CDR2 ANQGSEA. This CDR3 has 13 amino acids. CDR3 amino acids: CSVGTGGGTEAFF. The CDR3 DNA is TGCAGCGTTGGGACCGGGGGAGGTACTGAAGCTTTCTTT.

The chain recombines TRBV4-2 with TRBJ2-7; 12 bases line up with TRBD2. Per the germline V gene, CDR1 is LGHNA and CDR2 is YNFKEQ. V lost 0 bases to trimming and J lost 7 bases; unmatched junction nucleotides: 4. The CDR3 has 15 amino acids. CDR3 region: CASSQDLAGGREQYF. Written as DNA, the CDR3 is TGTGCCAGCAGCCAAGATCTAGCGGGAGGGAGGGAGCAGTACTTC.

This clone occurred a few times. This chain joins TRBV7-8 and TRBJ2-1; 7 bases match TRBD1. The V segment lost 1 base and the J segment 5 bases; nucleotides outside the gene matches: 5. The CDR3 runs 15 residues. Germline CDR1 and CDR2: SGHVS and FQNEAQ. CDR3 nucleotides: TGTGCCAGCAGCTTAGTAGGGACAGTTAACAATGAGCAGTTCTTC. It translates to CASSLVGTVNNEQFF.

The chain uses TRBV5-1 and TRBJ1-2; 7 nucleotides agree with TRBD1. The V segment lost 6 bases and the J segment 4 bases; nucleotides outside the gene matches: 12. This CDR3 is 15 amino acids long. Germline CDR1 reads SGHRS; CDR2 reads YFSETQ. Written as DNA, the CDR3 is TGCGCCAGCACACTTCGGGCAGGGGGTGGCTATGGCTACACCTTC. It encodes CASTLRAGGGYGYTF.

In DNA, the CDR3 is TGTGCCAGTAGTATAGGAGGAAGGGCTGGGGCCAACGTCCTGACTTTC. This sequence encodes CASSIGGRAGANVLTF. This rearrangement joins TRBV19 to TRBJ2-6; D is uncertain. The ends were cut back, 1 base at V and 2 bases at J, with 9 bases in the middle. The CDR3 is 16 residues long. Germline CDR1 reads LNHDA; CDR2 reads SQIVND (reference sequence).

The chain joins TRBV19 to TRBJ2-1; 10 nucleotides agree with TRBD2. CDR3 size: 17 residues. Per the germline V gene, CDR1 is LNHDA and CDR2 is SQIVND (reference sequence). J was trimmed by 9 bases and V by 1 base; bases with no gene match: 12. The CDR3 DNA reads as TGTGCCAGTAGTATAGCCCAGCAGCGGGGGGGCCGTACTGAGCAGTTCTTC. This encodes CASSIAQQRGGRTEQFF.

This clone was observed once. The chain carries TRBV6-4 and TRBJ2-1; 9 bases map to TRBD1. The CDR3 covers 16 residues. V shed 0 bases and J 6 bases; nucleotides not matched to a gene: 6. The V gene's germline CDR1 is MRHNA and CDR2 SNTAGT. The CDR3 sequence: CASSDSARTGANEQFF. The CDR3 nucleotides read TGTGCCAGCAGTGACTCGGCTAGGACAGGGGCCAATGAGCAGTTCTTC.

The chain joins TRBV18 to TRBJ1-5, with D possibly matching TRBD1 (6 bases). The V gene's germline CDR1 is KGHSH and CDR2 LQKENI. This CDR3 contains 15 residues. Trimming removed 2 bases from V and 7 bases from J, with 15 bases in between. CDR3 loop: CASSPSTGSGQPQHF. CDR3 coding DNA: TGTGCCAGCTCACCATCCACAGGGTCGGGGCAGCCCCAGCATTTT.

This chain connects TRBV14 to TRBJ2-2, with TRBD2 matching over 9 bases. This CDR3 is built from 19 residues. Germline V gene lookup returns CDR1 SGHDN and CDR2 FVKESK. The J segment lost 1 base and the V segment lost 1 base, leaving 10 bases of the junction unmatched. In DNA form, the CDR3 reads TGTGCCAGCAGCCAAGTGCTGGGCGGGAGGGCCCGGAACACCGGGGAGCTGTTTTTT. Residues: CASSQVLGGRARNTGELFF.

This rearrangement joins TRBV4-3 to TRBJ1-4; tentatively, D is TRBD1 (6 bases). Germline V lookup: CDR1 LGHNA, CDR2 YSLEER. V dropped 2 bases and J dropped 2 bases, with 21 bases sitting between them. The CDR3 totals 19 residues. The CDR3 sequence: CASSQQKGGAKSTNEKLFF. The CDR3 region has the DNA TGCGCCAGCAGCCAACAAAAGGGGGGCGCTAAGAGCACTAATGAAAAACTGTTTTTT.

This chain uses TRBV10-3 with TRBJ2-3; tentatively, D is TRBD1 or TRBD2 (6 bases each). Germline V gene sequence: CDR1 ENHRY, CDR2 SYGVKD. The length of the CDR3 is 13 residues. The V end lost 8 bases, the J end lost 0 bases, and 9 bases lay between the germline ends. DNA of the CDR3: TGTGCCATCCGAGGGGGGAGCACAGATACGCAGTATTTT. The encoded protein is CAIRGGSTDTQYF.

V gene TRBV9 combines with J gene TRBJ2-7, with D possibly matching TRBD1 (5 bases). V gave up 4 bases and J gave up 1 base, with 21 bases separating them. The CDR3 extends over 17 amino acids. Germline CDR1 and CDR2: SGDLS and YYNGEE. Here the CDR3 reads CASSPRQTAALSYEQYF. The CDR3 DNA is TGTGCCAGCAGCCCCCGTCAGACAGCCGCTCTATCCTACGAGCAGTACTTC.

This chain uses TRBV11-3 with TRBJ1-1; TRBD1 matches at 10 bases. V dropped 5 bases and J dropped 2; count of bases not matched to a gene: 5. Germline CDR1 is SGHNT and CDR2 is YENEEA. The CDR3 consists of 15 residues. The CDR3 loop is CASSPGTGDNTEAFF. CDR3 nucleotide sequence: TGTGCCAGCAGCCCTGGGACAGGGGATAACACTGAAGCTTTCTTT.

The J gene is TRBJ2-3, the V gene TRBV11-2; a possible D gene is TRBD2 (6 bases). The germline V gene has CDR1 SGHAT and CDR2 FQNNGV. V lost 1 base and J 4 bases, leaving 18 bases between the germline ends. The length of the CDR3 is 17 residues. The CDR3 sequence is CASSLALRLEWADTQYF. The DNA for the CDR3 is TGTGCCAGCAGCTTAGCCCTGCGACTAGAATGGGCAGATACGCAGTATTTT.

The CDR3 here is CASSQGRSAGYNEQFF. The CDR3 DNA is TGTGCCAGCAGCCAAGGCCGGTCAGCGGGGTACAATGAGCAGTTCTTC. The chain links TRBV14 to TRBJ2-1, with 7 bases lining up with TRBD2. The germline CDR1 and CDR2 sequences are SGHDN and FVKESK. J lost 4 bases, V lost 1 base, and 7 bases had no gene match. The CDR3 has 16 residues.